One sample yielded the 18 T cell receptor beta chains listed below, sequenced in a study of blood T cell repertoires in COVID-19. Clones were read by immunoSEQ multiplex PCR, and TCRdb kept only the in-frame ones, dropping some. The data contain 200,000 or so clones, approximately 83% of them singletons. Sequencing was performed on peripheral blood. All receptors derive from a man in his sixties with acute or convalescent COVID-19.

The chain employs TRBV4-3 and TRBJ2-1; 11 positions match TRBD2. With 0 bases clipped from V and 0 bases from J, the junction kept 16 bases outside the gene matches. The CDR3 consists of 22 residues. Germline V lookup: CDR1 LGHNA, CDR2 YSLEER. The CDR3 loop is CASSQDISGRAWFLRSYNEQFF. CDR3 DNA: TGCGCCAGCAGCCAAGATATTAGCGGGAGGGCCTGGTTTCTACGCTCCTACAATGAGCAGTTCTTC.

The J gene is TRBJ1-5, the V gene TRBV2; TRBD1 matches 7 bases. The V gene's germline CDR1 is SNHLY and CDR2 FYNNEI. Trimming took 6 bases from V and 1 from J; bases not matched to a gene: 6. This CDR3 is 15 amino acids long. CDR3 DNA: TGTGCCAGCAGACCCGACAGGGTAAGCAATCAGCCCCAGCATTTT. Translation gives CASRPDRVSNQPQHF.

The rearrangement uses TRBV29-1 and TRBJ2-2; 8 bases fit TRBD1. Germline V gene sequence: CDR1 SQVTM, CDR2 ANQGSEA. After removal of 5 bases from V and 1 base from J, the junction contained 6 bases not matched to a gene. This CDR3 spans 15 amino acids. CDR3 loop: CSVLTGTGNTGELFF. Written as DNA, the CDR3 is TGCAGCGTTCTCACCGGGACAGGGAACACCGGGGAGCTGTTTTTT.

This rearrangement joins TRBV9 to TRBJ2-7; a weak D match, TRBD2 (5 bases). The CDR3 has 11 amino acids. Trimming removed 7 bases from V and 0 bases from J, with 5 bases in between. Germline V gene sequence: CDR1 SGDLS, CDR2 YYNGEE. CDR3 bases: TGTGCCAGCGGGAGCTCCTACGAGCAGTACTTC. This sequence encodes CASGSSYEQYF. Full variable domain (rest looked up from reference TRBV9 and TRBJ2-7): DSGVTQTPKHLITATGQRVTLRCSPRSGDLSVYWYQQSLDQGLQFLIQYYNGEERAKGNILERFSAQQFPDLHSELNLSSLELGDSALYFCASGSSYEQYFGPGTRLTVT.

The genes are TRBV6-5 and TRBJ1-2, with TRBD1 matching over 8 bases. Germline-derived CDR1 and CDR2 are MNHEY and SVGAGI. V gave up 8 bases and J gave up 6 bases; unmatched junction bases: 11. The CDR3 has 14 amino acids. Written as DNA, the CDR3 is TGTGCCAGCGTACGGGGCCCAGGGGGCCATGGCTACACCTTC. This codes for CASVRGPGGHGYTF.

This sequence joins TRBV11-2 and TRBJ2-2; D is undetermined. V was clipped by 5 bases and J by 6 bases, with 13 bases between them. Germline CDR1 SGHAT, CDR2 FQNNGV. The CDR3 has 14 amino acids. The CDR3 reads CASSPALVPGELFF. CDR3 nucleotide sequence: TGTGCCAGCAGCCCCGCGCTGGTTCCCGGGGAGCTGTTTTTT. Combining the CDR3 with reference TRBV11-2 and TRBJ2-2 gives the whole variable domain EAGVAQSPRYKIIEKRQSVAFWCNPISGHATLYWYQQILGQGPKLLIQFQNNGVVDDSQLPKDRFSAERLKGVDSTLKIQPAKLEDSAVYLCASSPALVPGELFFGEGSRLTVL.

The chain combines TRBV5-1 with TRBJ2-5; 7 bases agree with TRBD2. In germline, CDR1 is SGHRS, CDR2 YFSETQ. The CDR3 extends over 16 amino acids. V shed 1 base and J 1 base; nucleotides not matched to a gene: 7. The CDR3 is CASSLWPAGFQETQYF. The CDR3 DNA is TGCGCCAGCAGCTTGTGGCCAGCGGGATTCCAAGAGACCCAGTACTTC.

The chain has TRBV14 and TRBJ2-7, with 8 nucleotides matching TRBD2. J was trimmed by 1 base and V by 4 bases; bases with no gene match: 9. From germline, CDR1 is SGHDN and CDR2 FVKESK. This CDR3 spans 16 amino acids. DNA for the CDR3: TGTGCCAGCAGCCCTTCTCGGGAGGGCCTTTCCTACGAGCAGTACTTC. It yields the protein CASSPSREGLSYEQYF.

The V and J genes are TRBV9 and TRBJ1-4, with D tentatively TRBD1 (6 bases). Germline CDR1 and CDR2: SGDLS and YYNGEE. Trimming left V 0 bases short and J 5 bases short, with 14 bases between. The length of the CDR3 is 16 residues. The CDR3 loop reads CASSVDLGAENEKLFF. CDR3 sequence (DNA): TGTGCCAGCAGCGTAGATCTGGGGGCGGAAAATGAAAAACTGTTTTTT.

The chain uses TRBV18 and TRBJ1-3, with TRBD1 identical over 10 bases. The CDR3 has 16 residues. Looked up from germline, CDR1 is KGHSH and CDR2 is LQKENI. With 3 bases clipped from V and 1 base from J, the junction kept 3 bases outside the gene matches. The CDR3 coding sequence is TGTGCCAGCTCACCCCGGACAGGGGGGTCTGGAAACACCATATATTTT. It translates to CASSPRTGGSGNTIYF.

The V and J genes are TRBV28 and TRBJ2-5; 7 bases match TRBD1. The CDR3 extends over 15 amino acids. Germline V gene lookup returns CDR1 MDHEN and CDR2 SYDVKM. The trim removed 5 bases at V and 6 bases at J, leaving 12 bases unmatched. The CDR3 spells CASSPSTGWSKTQYF. For the CDR3, the DNA is TGTGCCAGCAGTCCGTCGACAGGGTGGTCGAAGACCCAGTACTTC.

This sequence joins TRBV9 and TRBJ2-5; D is ambiguous. The CDR3 contains 15 residues. CDR1 and CDR2 (germline): SGDLS, YYNGEE. V was shortened by 4 bases and J by 4 bases, with 17 bases between the two germline ends. CDR3 region: CASSINTGASETQYF. The CDR3 bases are TGTGCCAGCAGCATCAACACCGGAGCGTCAGAGACCCAGTACTTC.

This chain links TRBV7-9 with TRBJ1-6; 9 nucleotides align to TRBD1. The CDR3 has 15 amino acids. Trimming took 3 bases from V and 6 from J; bases not matched to a gene: 3. The V gene's germline CDR1 is SEHNR and CDR2 FQNEAQ (reference sequence). The CDR3 DNA sequence: TGTGCCAGCAGCTTCGGGACAGGGAGTAATTCACCCCTCCACTTT. Its protein is CASSFGTGSNSPLHF.

The chain employs TRBV19 and TRBJ2-5; D is perhaps TRBD1 (6 bases). The length of the CDR3 is 14 residues. The germline CDR1 and CDR2 sequences are LNHDA and SQIVND (reference sequence). V shed 6 bases and J shed 5 bases, with 16 bases lying between them. CDR3 sequence (DNA): TGTGCCAGTAGACCAGGGGAAGTAGGGGAGACCCAGTACTTC. Residues: CASRPGEVGETQYF.

This rearrangement joins TRBV7-6 to TRBJ2-3; 11 bases agree with TRBD2. V was pared by 0 bases and J by 0 bases, with 8 bases of the junction left unmatched. Germline-derived CDR1 and CDR2 are SGHVS and FNYEAQ. The length of the CDR3 is 19 residues. CDR3 sequence: CASSLAPGLAGSSTDTQYF. The DNA for the CDR3 is TGTGCCAGCAGCTTAGCCCCCGGACTAGCGGGTTCTAGCACAGATACGCAGTATTTT.

This chain connects TRBV10-3 to TRBJ1-5; 9 bases line up with TRBD1. Germline CDR1 and CDR2: ENHRY and SYGVKD. With 5 bases clipped from V and 7 bases from J, the junction kept 6 bases outside the gene matches. The CDR3 covers 14 residues. CDR3: CAISMDGTGQPQHF. CDR3 in DNA: TGTGCCATCAGTATGGACGGGACAGGGCAGCCCCAGCATTTT.

The V and J genes are TRBV7-9 and TRBJ1-1, with D possibly TRBD1 on 6 matching bases. The CDR3 sequence is 14 residues long. CDR1 is SEHNR, CDR2 FQNEAQ, per germline (reference sequence). V was clipped by 5 bases and J by 1 base, with 11 bases between them. In DNA form, the CDR3 reads TGTGCCAGCAGCCCGGGGACACCGAACACTGAAGCTTTCTTT. This translates into CASSPGTPNTEAFF.

The chain couples TRBV7-2 to TRBJ1-6, with 10 bases fitting TRBD1. Unmatched junction bases numbered 8, after V lost 5 bases and J lost 10 bases. Germline CDR1 and CDR2: SGHTA and FQGNSA. The CDR3 has 15 amino acids. CDR3 sequence: CASSGRDRGESPLHF. Written as DNA, the CDR3 is TGTGCCAGCAGCGGCCGGGACAGGGGAGAATCACCCCTCCACTTT.